A single TCR beta chain is shown here with its context. What it binds is unknown. Produced via immunoSEQ multiplex PCR; TCRdb's table is partial and in-frame only. The sample holds 140,000 to 150,000 clones, approximately 92% seen once. The data belong to a study of T cell responses to AZD1222 COVID-19 vaccine. Germline V gene lookup returns CDR1 SQVTM and CDR2 ANQGSEA. This CDR3 is built from 14 residues. V was trimmed by 4 bases and J by 0 bases, leaving 12 bases between them. Overall study results and limits: Increases in Spike-specific TCR breadth and depth were seen after two AZD1222 doses. The sample set comprised mostly white British donors with more females, and clonal diversity was possibly underestimated. Epitopes outside B.1.351 and B.1.1.7 mutated regions reportedly drew nearly half of spike TCRs.

The chain employs TRBV29-1 and TRBJ1-1; D remains ambiguous. The source of this sequence is an adult in good health. Sequenced here: peripheral blood, sampled on day 0 of AZD1222 vaccination. CDR3 DNA sequence: TGCAGCGTTGTTGCACGGCCTATGAACACTGAAGCTTTCTTT. Protein sequence: CSVVARPMNTEAFF.